These 10 T cell receptor beta chains share one sample of origin, sequenced in a study of T cell responses to AZD1222 COVID-19 vaccine. TCRdb's table, derived via immunoSEQ multiplex PCR, lists solely in-frame clones and lacks some. The sample has 95,000 to 150,000 clones, almost 95% seen once. The starting material was peripheral blood, obtained on day 0 of AZD1222 vaccination. The receptors shown here come from an adult in good health.

The chain carries TRBV7-8 and TRBJ1-5, with D hard to call. Per the germline V gene, CDR1 is SGHVS and CDR2 is FQNEAQ. There are 18 residues in the CDR3. V gave up 1 base and J gave up 0 bases, with 16 bases separating them. CDR3 in DNA: TGTGCCAGCAGCTTAGTAGGCGGCAGTGGGTATAGCAATCAGCCCCAGCATTTT. It yields the protein CASSLVGGSGYSNQPQHF.

The chain has TRBV10-1 and TRBJ2-5; 10 nucleotides line up with TRBD2. Germline V gene data show CDR1 as WNHNN and CDR2 as SYGVQD (reference sequence). The V and J ends lost 3 bases and 2 bases, in that order; junction bases with no gene match: 3. This CDR3 has 15 amino acids. DNA for the CDR3: TGCGCCAGCAGTGATTCGGGACTAGCGCAAGAGACCCAGTACTTC. It yields the protein CASSDSGLAQETQYF.

The rearrangement links TRBV2 to TRBJ2-5; 7 nucleotides align to TRBD2. Germline V gives CDR1 SNHLY, CDR2 FYNNEI. The CDR3 contains 13 residues. V dropped 7 bases and J dropped 5; count of bases not matched to a gene: 7. For the CDR3, the DNA is TGTGCCAGCATAGGACTAGTAGGGGAGACCCAGTACTTC. Its translation: CASIGLVGETQYF.

The chain has TRBV3-1 (or the pseudogene TRBV3-2) and TRBJ2-5; D possibly corresponds to TRBD2 (6 bases). The CDR3 has 15 amino acids. CDR1 LGHDT and CDR2 YNNKEL come from the germline V gene (reference sequence). Trimming took off 3 bases at V and 0 bases at J, with 11 bases between the two ends. Here the CDR3 DNA reads TGTGCCAGCAGCCACCAACGGGACTACCAAGAGACCCAGTACTTC. Translating gives CASSHQRDYQETQYF.

V usage is TRBV6-1 and J usage is TRBJ1-6; D unresolved. From germline, CDR1 is MNHNS and CDR2 SASEGT. Trimming shortened V by 4 bases and J by 0 bases, and 16 bases separated the two germline ends. The CDR3 sequence is 18 residues long. The DNA for the CDR3 is TGTGCCAGCAGTGTACCGGGTCTCTCCAGCTCCTATAATTCACCCCTCCACTTT. Residues: CASSVPGLSSSYNSPLHF.

This CDR3 reads CASSPGQGGGYGYTF. CDR3 coding DNA: TGTGCCAGCAGCCCGGGACAGGGGGGAGGGTATGGCTACACCTTC. The rearrangement joins TRBV3-1 (or the pseudogene TRBV3-2) to TRBJ1-2, with 11 bases aligning to TRBD1. This CDR3 contains 15 residues. Trimming took 4 bases from V and 5 from J; bases not matched to a gene: 6. Per germline, CDR1 LGHDT and CDR2 YNNKEL (reference sequence).

J is TRBJ1-1 and V is TRBV6-5, with D tentatively TRBD1 (6 bases). In germline, CDR1 is MNHEY, CDR2 SVGAGI. Trimming took off 0 bases at V and 1 base at J, with 9 bases between the two ends. The CDR3 contains 15 residues. The CDR3 loop is CASSYSWTANTEAFF. The CDR3, as DNA: TGTGCCAGCAGTTACTCGTGGACAGCGAACACTGAAGCTTTCTTT.

The J gene is TRBJ1-2, the V gene TRBV20-1; TRBD1 might be the D (6 bases). The CDR3 is 11 amino acids. Trimming cost V 0 bases and J 8 bases, with 7 bases left between them. The germline gives CDR1 DFQATT, CDR2 SNEGSKA (reference sequence). The CDR3 is CSAREGAGYTF. For the CDR3, the DNA is TGCAGTGCTAGAGAGGGGGCGGGCTACACCTTC.

The table lists this clone with a count of one. The V gene is TRBV7-2, the J gene TRBJ2-1; no clear D. V was trimmed by 7 bases and J by 0 bases, leaving 10 bases between them. CDR1 and CDR2 (germline): SGHTA, FQGNSA. The CDR3 totals 14 residues. The CDR3 DNA reads as TGTGCCAGCACCCCATCGATCTCCTACAATGAGCAGTTCTTC. It yields the protein CASTPSISYNEQFF.

This clone was recorded once. The chain joins TRBV27 to TRBJ2-2, with D perhaps TRBD1 (6 bases). This CDR3 spans 16 amino acids. CDR1 and CDR2 (germline): MNHEY, SMNVEV (reference sequence). Trimming removed 7 bases from V and 4 bases from J, with 19 bases in between. This CDR3 is CASTLTLGQSTGELFF. CDR3 DNA sequence: TGTGCCAGCACCCTCACGCTCGGACAGTCCACCGGGGAGCTGTTTTTT.